The rows below give T cell receptor beta chains drawn from one sample of a study of T cell repertoires in cytomegalovirus infection. TCRdb independently ran MiXCR on the reads; one entry per CDR3 protein. The sample records hundreds of thousands of distinct CDR3 sequences, 8% to 9.5% being singletons. The material sequenced was PBMCs. These receptors came from a human donor in good health (CMV status not recorded). Some clones in this sample may be carry-over from other donors' samples. Each CDR3 is given with its conserved first and last residue. Fields, in order: D gene, clone size, J gene, V gene, CDR3 DNA, CDR3 protein. A D gene is named only where the DNA matches it firmly. Where a row states a size, it is once, few, many or the class of an expanded clone; other rows omit it.

TRBD2	many	TRBJ2-7	TRBV7-3	TGTGCCAGCAGCTTAATGGGAGGGGTAAAGCCTCCCTACGAGCAGTACTTC	CASSLMGGVKPPYEQYF
TRBD1	-	TRBJ1-2	TRBV12-3/TRBV12-4	TGTGCCAGCAGCCCACAGGGTAGGGGGCCCCACTATGGCTACACCTTC	CASSPQGRGPHYGYTF
-	many	TRBJ2-2	TRBV7-2	TGTGCCAGCAGCTCGGACGGGACCGGGGAGCTGTTTTTT	CASSSDGTGELFF
-	many	TRBJ1-2	TRBV7-2	TGTGCCAGCAGCGGAAAGGGAGGCTATGGCTACACCTTC	CASSGKGGYGYTF
-	few	TRBJ1-2	TRBV7-2	TGTGCCAGCAGCTTAAACAGGGCGGGGGGCTACACCTTC	CASSLNRAGGYTF
-	-	TRBJ2-3	TRBV29-1	TGCAGCGTTGTTCGCATTTCCACAGATACGCAGTATTTT	CSVVRISTDTQYF
TRBD2	few	TRBJ2-3	TRBV10-3	TGTGCCATCAGTGGCGGGGGGGAAGATACGCAGTATTTT	CAISGGGEDTQYF
TRBD2	many	TRBJ2-7	TRBV28	TGTGCCAGCTCCTCAAGCGGGGGTCCCTACGAGCAGTACTTC	CASSSSGGPYEQYF
-	many	TRBJ2-5	TRBV7-2	TGTGCCAGCAGCACCCGACAGGGAGGGATACAAGAGACCCAGTACTTC	CASSTRQGGIQETQYF
-	few	TRBJ2-1	TRBV2	TGTGCCAGCAGTAAAGGGACCGCCGTCGGTGAGCAGTTCTTC	CASSKGTAVGEQFF
-	many	TRBJ2-1	TRBV2	TGTGCCAGCAGGATGGGACCATCCTACAATGAGCAGTTCTTC	CASRMGPSYNEQFF
TRBD1	-	TRBJ1-2	TRBV28	TGTGCCAGCAGTTCGGGACAGGGGATTTTCGGCTACACCTTC	CASSSGQGIFGYTF
-	many	TRBJ2-4	TRBV7-2	TGTGCCAGCAGCTTACAAGCAGGGACCAAAAACATTCAGTACTTC	CASSLQAGTKNIQYF